Listed here are 10 T cell receptor beta chains from one sample, sequenced in a study of T-cell memory formation after mild COVID-19. TCRdb reprocessed the 5' RACE reads via MiXCR and lists one record per CDR3 protein. The table shows around 390,000 distinct CDR3 sequences, with 16% occurring only once. Input material: PBMCs or a T cell subset sorted from them (not recorded which). The receptors derive from a man aged 18 to 29 who had mild COVID-19 (a few samples of this study predate the infection). Cell type and time point are not known.

The chain carries TRBV12-3 or TRBV12-4 and TRBJ1-5, with D possibly TRBD1 on 5 matching bases. The CDR3 extends over 15 amino acids. Trimming removed 4 bases from V and 2 bases from J, with 12 bases in between. CDR3 amino acids: CASSWRGGGNQPQHF. The CDR3 DNA reads TGTGCCAGCAGTTGGAGGGGAGGCGGCAATCAGCCCCAGCATTTT.

This clonotype showed up just a few times. The V call is TRBV6-6, the J call TRBJ1-1; tentative D call: TRBD1 (5 bases). Germline assignment: CDR1 MNHNY and CDR2 SVGAGI (reference sequence). The V gene lost 3 bases and the J gene lost 3 bases, with 11 bases spanning the gap. The CDR3 is 14 residues long. This CDR3 reads CASSYERGYTEAFF. The CDR3 DNA reads TGTGCCAGCAGTTATGAAAGGGGCTACACTGAAGCTTTCTTT.

This clonotype occurred a few times. The chain employs TRBV5-5 and TRBJ2-2; 10 nucleotides agree with TRBD1. CDR3 length: 15 residues. Unmatched junction bases numbered 7, after V lost 6 bases and J lost 5 bases. Germline V gene data show CDR1 as SGHKS and CDR2 as YYEKEE (reference sequence). The CDR3 protein is CASIGTGDETGELFF. As DNA, the CDR3 is TGTGCCAGCATCGGGACAGGGGATGAGACCGGGGAGCTGTTTTTT. The full variable domain, completed using reference TRBV5-5 and TRBJ2-2, is DAGVTQSPTHLIKTRGQQVTLRCSPISGHKSVSWYQQVLGQGPQFIFQYYEKEERGRGNFPDRFSARQFPNYSSELNVNALLLGDSALYLCASIGTGDETGELFFGEGSRLTVL.

This clonotype was seen a handful of times. The J gene is TRBJ2-1, the V gene TRBV11-3; D perhaps matches TRBD1 (6 bases). The CDR3 covers 15 residues. Looked up from germline, CDR1 is SGHNT and CDR2 is YENEEA. V lost 5 bases, J lost 5 bases, and 16 bases lay in between. The CDR3: CASSPGQGSHNEQFF. DNA of the CDR3: TGTGCCAGCAGCCCAGGGCAGGGGTCCCACAATGAGCAGTTCTTC.

Only a few counts were recorded for this clonotype. The chain couples TRBV28 to TRBJ2-3, with TRBD2 matching over 7 bases. This CDR3 contains 16 residues. Germline V gene sequence: CDR1 MDHEN, CDR2 SYDVKM. Losses at the gene ends were 5 bases for V and 3 bases for J; bases not matched to a gene: 11. In DNA form, the CDR3 reads TGTGCCAGCAGTGCACCGGGGGGTACATCAACAGATACGCAGTATTTT. The encoded protein is CASSAPGGTSTDTQYF. The variable domain in full, completed from reference TRBV28 and TRBJ2-3, reads DVKVTQSSRYLVKRTGEKVFLECVQDMDHENMFWYRQDPGLGLRLIYFSYDVKMKEKGDIPEGYSVSREKKERFSLILESASTNQTSMYLCASSAPGGTSTDTQYFGPGTRLTVL.

This clonotype was found many times. The chain has TRBV5-1 and TRBJ2-5; 8 nucleotides align to TRBD2. The V and J ends lost 5 bases and 3 bases, in that order; junction bases with no gene match: 9. The germline V gene has CDR1 SGHRS and CDR2 YFSETQ. CDR3 size: 15 residues. The chain's CDR3 is CASRSGGLVKETQYF. The CDR3 nucleotides read TGCGCCAGCAGGAGTGGGGGACTAGTGAAAGAGACCCAGTACTTC.

This clonotype was counted a few times. The rearrangement links TRBV5-1 to TRBJ1-2; weak D call: TRBD1 (5 bases). CDR1 and CDR2 from the germline V gene are SGHRS and YFSETQ. The CDR3 has 13 amino acids. Trimming pared 4 bases from V and 8 bases from J, leaving 15 bases between. CDR3 coding DNA: TGCGCCAGCAGCCGAGCGACAGAGGGAGGCTACACCTTC. Translated: CASSRATEGGYTF. The full variable domain, rest sourced from reference TRBV5-1 and TRBJ1-2, is KAGVTQTPRYLIKTRGQQVTLSCSPISGHRSVSWYQQTPGQGLQFLFEYFSETQRNKGNFPGRFSGRQFSNSRSEMNVSTLELGDSALYLCASSRATEGGYTFGSGTRLTVV.

This clonotype was detected a few times. This chain connects TRBV6-5 to TRBJ1-2; weak D call: TRBD1 (6 bases). Germline V lookup: CDR1 MNHEY, CDR2 SVGAGI. V was pared by 4 bases and J by 6 bases, with 12 bases between. The CDR3 contains 13 residues. The CDR3 is CASSWATGNGYTF. CDR3 DNA sequence: TGTGCCAGCAGTTGGGCTACAGGGAATGGCTACACCTTC.

This clonotype was recorded a few times. This sequence joins TRBV3-1 and TRBJ1-3, with D maybe TRBD1 (6 bases). This CDR3 has 13 amino acids. The V gene lost 4 bases and the J gene lost 8 bases, with 12 bases spanning the gap. The germline V gene encodes CDR1 LGHDT and CDR2 YNNKEL (reference sequence). The CDR3 nucleotides read TGTGCCAGCAGCCGGAACAGGGAAGACACCATATATTTT. Translated, it gives CASSRNREDTIYF.

The V gene is TRBV27, the J gene TRBJ2-1; 8 nucleotides agree with TRBD2. The V segment lost 7 bases and the J segment 0 bases; nucleotides outside the gene matches: 8. This CDR3 has 16 amino acids. The germline V gene has CDR1 MNHEY and CDR2 SMNVEV (reference sequence). DNA of the CDR3: TGTGCCAGCACCACTTGGGGACTAGGCTCCTACAATGAGCAGTTCTTC. This sequence encodes CASTTWGLGSYNEQFF.